These 21 T cell receptor beta chains came from one sample sequenced in a study of blood T cell repertoires in COVID-19. The table came from immunoSEQ multiplex PCR; TCRdb's copy has only in-frame clones and leaves some out. Among roughly 73,000 clones listed, more than 70% were seen once. The sequenced sample consisted of peripheral blood. Every receptor here comes from a man aged 65 to 79 with active or convalescent COVID-19.

This chain connects TRBV24-1 to TRBJ2-1; TRBD1 agrees at 10 bases. This CDR3 contains 19 residues. J was trimmed by 4 bases and V by 4 bases; bases with no gene match: 15. Germline lookup yields CDR1 KGHDR and CDR2 SFDVKD. CDR3 loop: CATSDPGQGGLERYNEQFF. CDR3 coding DNA: TGTGCCACCAGTGACCCAGGACAGGGGGGACTAGAGAGGTACAATGAGCAGTTCTTC.

The chain joins TRBV19 to TRBJ1-2, with 8 nucleotides matching TRBD1. V was clipped by 1 base and J by 6 bases; unmatched bases: 10. The germline V gene has CDR1 LNHDA and CDR2 SQIVND (reference sequence). The CDR3 spans 16 residues. CDR3 sequence: CASSIGGLGQGDGYTF. The CDR3 region has the DNA TGTGCCAGTAGTATAGGAGGGCTTGGACAGGGCGATGGCTACACCTTC.

The chain joins TRBV11-3 to TRBJ2-1; TRBD2 aligns across 8 bases. The V segment lost 5 bases and the J segment 6 bases; nucleotides outside the gene matches: 9. Germline assignment: CDR1 SGHNT and CDR2 YENEEA. The CDR3 totals 15 residues. The CDR3 DNA reads TGTGCCAGCAGCGCCGACGGGAGGGCCACCAATGAGCAGTTCTTC. Its protein is CASSADGRATNEQFF.

The chain carries TRBV7-2 and TRBJ2-3, with 7 bases lining up with TRBD2. J was trimmed by 3 bases and V by 4 bases; bases with no gene match: 7. CDR1 and CDR2 from the germline V gene are SGHTA and FQGNSA. The CDR3 runs 15 residues. The chain's CDR3 is CASSSTSFVTDTQYF. In DNA form, the CDR3 reads TGTGCCAGCAGCTCGACTAGCTTCGTAACAGATACGCAGTATTTT. The full variable domain, its missing parts supplied by reference TRBV7-2 and TRBJ2-3, is GAGVSQSPSNKVTEKGKDVELRCDPISGHTALYWYRQSLGQGLEFLIYFQGNSAPDKSGLPSDRFSAERTGGSVSTLTIQRTQQEDSAVYLCASSSTSFVTDTQYFGPGTRLTVL.

The CDR3 DNA reads TGTGCCATCAGGGATCGACAGGTCTACGAGCAGTACTTC. It is translated as CAIRDRQVYEQYF. This chain connects TRBV10-3 to TRBJ2-7, with TRBD1 as a possible D gene (6 bases). Germline V gene data show CDR1 as ENHRY and CDR2 as SYGVKD. The V end lost 6 bases, the J end lost 3 bases, and 12 bases lay between the germline ends. The CDR3 is made up of 13 amino acids.

CDR3 DNA: TGTGCCAGCAGCTTAGGACAGGGGCCCTACAATGAGCAGTTCTTC. It specifies CASSLGQGPYNEQFF. The chain combines TRBV11-3 with TRBJ2-1; 8 bases map to TRBD1. Germline CDR1 SGHNT, CDR2 YENEEA. The CDR3 sequence is 15 residues long. With V trimmed by 1 base and J by 2 bases, 1 base remained unmatched.

This clone was recorded a few times. Its ends do not fully match the called genes, so a read error is possible. CDR3 sequence: CATSRDREGTTFF. CDR3 sequence (DNA): TGTGCCACCAGCAGAGATAGGGAGGGGACCACATTCTTC. This chain links TRBV15 with TRBJ1-2; D is possibly TRBD1 (5 bases). The CDR3 has 13 amino acids. The V gene's germline CDR1 is LNHNV and CDR2 YYDKDF (reference sequence). Variable domain in full (rest from reference TRBV15 and TRBJ1-2): DAMVIQNPRYQVTQFGKPVTLSCSQTLNHNVMYWYQQKSSQAPKLLFHYYDKDFNNEADTPDNFQSRRPNTSFCFLDIRSPGLGDTAMYLCATSRDREGTTFFGSGTRLTVV.

The J gene is TRBJ1-6, the V gene TRBV18, with 7 nucleotides matching TRBD1. This CDR3 region has 14 residues. Germline V gene lookup returns CDR1 KGHSH and CDR2 LQKENI. V was pared by 6 bases and J by 8 bases, with 7 bases of the junction left unmatched. The CDR3 here is CASSLQGGDSPLHF. CDR3 coding DNA: TGTGCCAGCTCTCTCCAGGGGGGAGATTCACCCCTCCACTTT.

This sequence joins TRBV28 and TRBJ2-5; 7 bases agree with TRBD1. The J segment lost 4 bases and the V segment lost 6 bases, leaving 11 bases of the junction unmatched. The CDR3 spans 15 residues. CDR1 and CDR2 (germline): MDHEN, SYDVKM. For the CDR3, the DNA is TGTGCCAGCAGATCCGACAGGGTTTGGGGAGAGACCCAGTACTTC. Translated: CASRSDRVWGETQYF.

The chain has TRBV5-1 and TRBJ2-3, with TRBD2 identical over 10 bases. Germline CDR1 SGHRS, CDR2 YFSETQ. The junction had 12 bases not matched to a gene; V was cut back by 2 bases and J by 3 bases. The CDR3 sequence is 18 residues long. The CDR3 sequence: CASSLSHSSGGRTDTQYF. The CDR3 DNA is TGCGCCAGCAGCTTAAGCCACTCTAGCGGGGGAAGAACAGATACGCAGTATTTT.

The chain links TRBV5-1 to TRBJ2-3; D possibly corresponds to TRBD2 (6 bases). Trimming took 5 bases from V and 0 from J, leaving 22 bases between them. The CDR3 loop spans 18 amino acids. Germline loops: CDR1 SGHRS, CDR2 YFSETQ. DNA for the CDR3: TGCGCCAGCAGTTCTCGGAGAGGTGGGGGGTCTAGCACAGATACGCAGTATTTT. Encoded protein: CASSSRRGGGSSTDTQYF.

This chain joins TRBV10-2 and TRBJ2-3, with 8 bases lining up with TRBD2. The CDR3 consists of 15 residues. Germline CDR1 is WSHSY and CDR2 is SAAADI. The J segment lost 6 bases and the V segment lost 10 bases, leaving 15 bases of the junction unmatched. The CDR3 nucleotides are TGCGCCACCACCTTGACGGGTTCGGGGGGGGATACGCAGTATTTT. This translates into CATTLTGSGGDTQYF.

The chain links TRBV6-5 to TRBJ1-1; 8 bases fit TRBD1. Germline loops: CDR1 MNHEY, CDR2 SVGAGI. This CDR3 is 15 amino acids long. V trimming: 6 bases; J trimming: 1 base; junction bases outside the gene matches: 7. CDR3 sequence reads: CASRYPDRGNTEAFF. CDR3 DNA: TGTGCCAGCAGGTACCCCGACAGGGGGAACACTGAAGCTTTCTTT.

The genes are TRBV6-6 and TRBJ2-7; D not resolved. Trimming left V 5 bases short and J 2 bases short, with 7 bases between. CDR1 is MNHNY and CDR2 is SVGAGI in the germline V gene (reference sequence). CDR3 size: 12 residues. CDR3 in amino acids: CASSRSAYEQYF. The CDR3 DNA is TGTGCCAGCAGTCGATCCGCCTACGAGCAGTACTTC.

The chain combines TRBV18 with TRBJ2-1, with D possibly matching TRBD1 (5 bases). CDR3 length: 14 residues. V lost 3 bases and J lost 3, with 9 bases in between. Germline-derived CDR1 and CDR2 are KGHSH and LQKENI. CDR3 sequence (DNA): TGTGCCAGCTCACCCCTGGACATCTACAATGAGCAGTTCTTC. As protein: CASSPLDIYNEQFF. Full variable domain (remainder filled in from reference TRBV18 and TRBJ2-1): NAGVMQNPRHLVRRRGQEARLRCSPMKGHSHVYWYRQLPEEGLKFMVYLQKENIIDESGMPKERFSAEFPKEGPSILRIQQVVRGDSAAYFCASSPLDIYNEQFFGPGTRLTVL.

This clone was seen a few times. The chain uses TRBV6-5 and TRBJ2-2, with D perhaps matching TRBD1 (5 bases). Looked up from germline, CDR1 is MNHEY and CDR2 is SVGAGI. V shed 5 bases and J shed 2 bases, with 12 bases lying between them. The CDR3 runs 15 residues. The CDR3 spells CASSPRQPNTGELFF. CDR3 in DNA: TGTGCCAGCAGTCCGAGACAGCCCAACACCGGGGAGCTGTTTTTT.

This clone was seen a single time. The V gene is TRBV19, the J gene TRBJ2-2, with unresolved D. V was clipped by 2 bases and J by 5 bases, with 6 bases between them. Looked up from germline, CDR1 is LNHDA and CDR2 is SQIVND (reference sequence). This CDR3 is built from 13 residues. The CDR3 is CASSIQVTGELFF. As DNA, the CDR3 is TGTGCCAGTAGTATACAGGTGACCGGGGAGCTGTTTTTT.

The rearrangement joins TRBV6-5 to TRBJ2-1, with D tentatively TRBD2 (5 bases). Germline CDR1 reads MNHEY; CDR2 reads SVGAGI. The germline V and J ends were trimmed by 6 bases and 5 bases, with 5 bases remaining between them. This CDR3 comprises 11 residues. The CDR3 coding sequence is TGTGCCAGCAGGGGAGACAATGAGCAGTTCTTC. Its protein product is CASRGDNEQFF.

V is TRBV27 and J is TRBJ1-6, with D hard to call. This CDR3 is built from 17 residues. Germline loops: CDR1 MNHEY, CDR2 SMNVEV (reference sequence). Trimming left V 3 bases short and J 10 bases short, with 22 bases between. The chain's CDR3 is CASSFYAPGSTGSPLHF. The DNA for the CDR3 is TGTGCCAGCAGTTTCTACGCTCCGGGATCAACGGGGTCACCCCTCCACTTT.

V gene TRBV19 combines with J gene TRBJ2-3; 11 bases align to TRBD2. The CDR3 consists of 15 residues. The ends lost 6 bases at V and 6 bases at J; junction bases unmatched: 8. CDR1 and CDR2 from the germline V gene are LNHDA and SQIVND (reference sequence). In DNA form, the CDR3 reads TGTGCCAGTAGAACAACTAGCGGGAGTATGGATACGCAGTATTTT. Amino acids: CASRTTSGSMDTQYF.

The chain has TRBV7-3 and TRBJ2-7, with D perhaps TRBD1 (5 bases). This CDR3 is built from 13 residues. Germline V gives CDR1 SGHTA, CDR2 FQGTGA. The germline V and J ends were trimmed by 1 base and 3 bases, with 7 bases remaining between them. CDR3 DNA: TGTGCCAGCAGCTTAAGCAGGGACTACGAGCAGTACTTC. It encodes CASSLSRDYEQYF.